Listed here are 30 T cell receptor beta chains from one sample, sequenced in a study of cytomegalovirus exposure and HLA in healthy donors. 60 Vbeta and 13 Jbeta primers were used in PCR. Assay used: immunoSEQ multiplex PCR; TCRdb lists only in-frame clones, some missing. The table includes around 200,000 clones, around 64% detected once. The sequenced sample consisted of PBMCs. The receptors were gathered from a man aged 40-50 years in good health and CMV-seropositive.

CDR3 residues: CASTRPNAEAFF. The CDR3 DNA follows: TGTGCCAGCACCCGCCCTAACGCTGAAGCTTTCTTT. This chain joins TRBV6-6 and TRBJ1-1, with D unresolved. The V gene's germline CDR1 is MNHNY and CDR2 SVGAGI (reference sequence). V was clipped by 7 bases and J by 6 bases, with 12 bases between them. This CDR3 comprises 12 residues.

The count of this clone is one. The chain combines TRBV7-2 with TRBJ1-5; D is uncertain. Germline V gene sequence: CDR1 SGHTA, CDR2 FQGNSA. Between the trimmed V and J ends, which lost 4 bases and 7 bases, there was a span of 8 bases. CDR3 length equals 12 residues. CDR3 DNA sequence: TGTGCCAGCAGCTCGGGTCCCCAGCCCCAGCATTTT. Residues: CASSSGPQPQHF.

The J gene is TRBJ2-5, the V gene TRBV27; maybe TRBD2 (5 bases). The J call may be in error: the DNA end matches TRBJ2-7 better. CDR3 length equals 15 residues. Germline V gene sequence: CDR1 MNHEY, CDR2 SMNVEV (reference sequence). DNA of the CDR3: TGTGCCAGCAGCCCAAGGACGTCGGGGTTAGGCGAGCAGTACTTC. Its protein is CASSPRTSGLGEQYF.

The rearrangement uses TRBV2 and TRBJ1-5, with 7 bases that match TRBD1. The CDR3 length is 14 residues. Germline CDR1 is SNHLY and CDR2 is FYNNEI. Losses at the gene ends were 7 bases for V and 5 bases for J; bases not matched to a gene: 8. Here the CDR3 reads CASTGDSMYQPQHF. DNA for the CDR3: TGTGCCAGCACCGGGGACAGTATGTATCAGCCCCAGCATTTT.

The CDR3 nucleotides read TGTGCCAGCAGCTGGACAGGGTTACCCTACGAGCAGTACTTC. Its protein product is CASSWTGLPYEQYF. V gene TRBV5-6 combines with J gene TRBJ2-7; TRBD1 matches at 8 bases. The CDR3 has 14 residues. J was trimmed by 2 bases and V by 3 bases; bases with no gene match: 4. Germline assignment: CDR1 SGHDT and CDR2 YYEEEE.

CDR3 nucleotides: TGTGCCATCAGTGAAGGGGTTCCTGGAAACACCATATATTTT. This sequence encodes CAISEGVPGNTIYF. V gene TRBV10-3 combines with J gene TRBJ1-3, with D perhaps matching TRBD1 (5 bases). Germline V gene data show CDR1 as ENHRY and CDR2 as SYGVKD. The CDR3 totals 14 residues. Trimming took off 3 bases at V and 2 bases at J, with 8 bases between the two ends.

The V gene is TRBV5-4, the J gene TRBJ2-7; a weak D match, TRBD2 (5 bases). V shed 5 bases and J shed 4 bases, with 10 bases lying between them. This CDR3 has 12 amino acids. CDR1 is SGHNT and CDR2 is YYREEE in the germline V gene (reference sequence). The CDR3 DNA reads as TGTGCCAGCAGTCCGTCGGGGTACGAGCAGTACTTC. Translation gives CASSPSGYEQYF.

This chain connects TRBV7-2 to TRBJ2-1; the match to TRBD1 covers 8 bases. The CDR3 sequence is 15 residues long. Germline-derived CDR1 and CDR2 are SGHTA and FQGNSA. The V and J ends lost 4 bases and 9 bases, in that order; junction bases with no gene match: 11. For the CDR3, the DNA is TGTGCCAGCAGCTCCTATTTCCAGGGGGCGCTTGAGCAGTTCTTC. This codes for CASSSYFQGALEQFF. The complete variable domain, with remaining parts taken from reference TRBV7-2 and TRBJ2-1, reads GAGVSQSPSNKVTEKGKDVELRCDPISGHTALYWYRQSLGQGLEFLIYFQGNSAPDKSGLPSDRFSAERTGGSVSTLTIQRTQQEDSAVYLCASSSYFQGALEQFFGPGTRLTVL.

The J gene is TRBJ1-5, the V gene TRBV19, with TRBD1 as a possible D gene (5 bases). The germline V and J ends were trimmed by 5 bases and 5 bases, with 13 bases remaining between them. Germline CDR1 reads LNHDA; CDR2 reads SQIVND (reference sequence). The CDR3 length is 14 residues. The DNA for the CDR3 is TGTGCCAGTAGTGGAGACAGTTCTTATCAGCCCCAGCATTTT. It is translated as CASSGDSSYQPQHF.

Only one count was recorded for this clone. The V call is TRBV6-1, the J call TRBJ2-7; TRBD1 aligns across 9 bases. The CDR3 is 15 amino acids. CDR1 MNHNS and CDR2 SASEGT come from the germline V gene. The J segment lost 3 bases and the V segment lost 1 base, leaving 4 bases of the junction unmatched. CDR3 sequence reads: CASSEGETGGYEQYF. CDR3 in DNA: TGTGCCAGCAGTGAAGGAGAGACAGGGGGCTACGAGCAGTACTTC.

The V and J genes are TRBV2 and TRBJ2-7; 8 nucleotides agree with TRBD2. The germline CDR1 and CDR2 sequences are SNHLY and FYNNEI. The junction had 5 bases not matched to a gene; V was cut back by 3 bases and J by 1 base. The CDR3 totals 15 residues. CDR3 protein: CASSEARGGSYEQYF. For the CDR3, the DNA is TGTGCCAGCAGTGAGGCCCGGGGGGGATCCTACGAGCAGTACTTC.

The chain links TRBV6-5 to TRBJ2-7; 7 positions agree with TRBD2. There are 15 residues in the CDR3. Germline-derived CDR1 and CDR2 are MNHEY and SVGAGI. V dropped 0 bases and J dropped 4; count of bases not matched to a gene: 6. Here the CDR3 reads CASSYSWGGRYEQYF. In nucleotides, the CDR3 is TGTGCCAGCAGTTACTCGTGGGGGGGACGTTACGAGCAGTACTTC.

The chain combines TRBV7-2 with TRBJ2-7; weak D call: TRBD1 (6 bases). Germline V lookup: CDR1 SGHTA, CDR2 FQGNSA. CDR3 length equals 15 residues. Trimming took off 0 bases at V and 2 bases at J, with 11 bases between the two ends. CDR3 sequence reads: CASSLARTDPYEQYF. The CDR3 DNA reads TGTGCCAGCAGCTTAGCGAGGACAGACCCCTACGAGCAGTACTTC. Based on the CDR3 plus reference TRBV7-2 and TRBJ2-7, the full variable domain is GAGVSQSPSNKVTEKGKDVELRCDPISGHTALYWYRQSLGQGLEFLIYFQGNSAPDKSGLPSDRFSAERTGGSVSTLTIQRTQQEDSAVYLCASSLARTDPYEQYFGPGTRLTVT.

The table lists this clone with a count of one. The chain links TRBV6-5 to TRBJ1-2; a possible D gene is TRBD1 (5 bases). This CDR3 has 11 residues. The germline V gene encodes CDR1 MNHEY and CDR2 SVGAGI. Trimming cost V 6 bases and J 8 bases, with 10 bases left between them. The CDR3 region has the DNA TGTGCCAGCAGCCTCGGGGGAGGCTACACCTTC. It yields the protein CASSLGGGYTF.

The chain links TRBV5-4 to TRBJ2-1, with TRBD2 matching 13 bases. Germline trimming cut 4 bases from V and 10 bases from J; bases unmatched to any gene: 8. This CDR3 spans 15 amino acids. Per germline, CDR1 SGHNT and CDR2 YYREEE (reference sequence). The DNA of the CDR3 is TGTGCCAGCAGCCGAAGACTAGCGGGGGGAAACGAGCAGTTCTTC. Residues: CASSRRLAGGNEQFF.

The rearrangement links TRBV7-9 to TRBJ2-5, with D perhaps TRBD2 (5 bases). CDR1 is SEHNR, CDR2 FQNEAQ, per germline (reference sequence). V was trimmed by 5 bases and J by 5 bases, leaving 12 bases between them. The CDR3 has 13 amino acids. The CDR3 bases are TGTGCCAGCAGCCCCCCGGGAAAGGAGACCCAGTACTTC. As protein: CASSPPGKETQYF. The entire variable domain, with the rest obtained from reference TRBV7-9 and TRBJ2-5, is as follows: DTGVSQNPRHKITKRGQNVTFRCDPISEHNRLYWYRQTLGQGPEFLTYFQNEAQLEKSRLLSDRFSAERPKGSFSTLEIQRTEQGDSAMYLCASSPPGKETQYFGPGTRLLVL.

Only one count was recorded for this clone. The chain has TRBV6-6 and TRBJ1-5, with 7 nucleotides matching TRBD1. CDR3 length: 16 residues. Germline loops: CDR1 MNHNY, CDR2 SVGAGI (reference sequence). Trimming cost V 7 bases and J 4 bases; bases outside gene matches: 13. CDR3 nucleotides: TGTGCCAGCACCAGTTCTCAGGGGGAGTCAAATCAGCCCCAGCATTTT. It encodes CASTSSQGESNQPQHF.

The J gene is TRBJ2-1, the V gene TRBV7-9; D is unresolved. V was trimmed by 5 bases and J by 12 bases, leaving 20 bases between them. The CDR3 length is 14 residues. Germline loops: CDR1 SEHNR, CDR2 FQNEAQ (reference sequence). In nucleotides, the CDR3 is TGTGCCAGCAGCCCCTCGAGGTGGCCGCCCGGGCAGTTCTTC. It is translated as CASSPSRWPPGQFF.

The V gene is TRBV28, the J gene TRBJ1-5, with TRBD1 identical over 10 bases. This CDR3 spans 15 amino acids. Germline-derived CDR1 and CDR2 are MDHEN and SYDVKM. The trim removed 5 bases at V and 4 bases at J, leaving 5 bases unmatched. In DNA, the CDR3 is TGTGCCAGCAGTCGGACAGGGGGAGAGAATCAGCCCCAGCATTTT. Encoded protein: CASSRTGGENQPQHF.

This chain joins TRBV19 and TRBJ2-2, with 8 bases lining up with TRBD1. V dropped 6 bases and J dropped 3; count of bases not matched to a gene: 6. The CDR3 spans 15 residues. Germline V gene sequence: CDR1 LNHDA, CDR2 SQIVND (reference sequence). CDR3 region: CASSRTGLDTGELFF. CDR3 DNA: TGTGCCAGTAGCCGGACAGGGTTGGACACCGGGGAGCTGTTTTTT.

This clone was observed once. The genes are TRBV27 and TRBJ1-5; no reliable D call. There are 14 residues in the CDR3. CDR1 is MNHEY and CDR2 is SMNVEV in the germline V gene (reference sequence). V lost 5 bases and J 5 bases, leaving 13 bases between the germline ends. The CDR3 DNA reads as TGTGCCAGCAGTATCCTGGAGGGCCATCAGCCCCAGCATTTT. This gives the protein CASSILEGHQPQHF.

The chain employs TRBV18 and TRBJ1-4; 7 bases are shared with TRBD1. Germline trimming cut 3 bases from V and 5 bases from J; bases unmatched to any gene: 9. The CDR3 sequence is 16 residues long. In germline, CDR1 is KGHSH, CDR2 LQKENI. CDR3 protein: CASSPGPGTVNEKLFF. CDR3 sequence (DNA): TGTGCCAGCTCACCGGGTCCGGGGACAGTCAATGAAAAACTGTTTTTT.

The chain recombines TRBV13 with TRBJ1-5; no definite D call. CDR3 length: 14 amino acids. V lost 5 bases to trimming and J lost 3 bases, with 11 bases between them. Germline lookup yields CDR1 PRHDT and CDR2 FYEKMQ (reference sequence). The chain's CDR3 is CASSAGGYNQPQHF. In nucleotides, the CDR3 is TGTGCCAGCAGCGCCGGCGGTTACAATCAGCCCCAGCATTTT.

The CDR3 sequence: CASSQIGSDTEAFF. The DNA for the CDR3 is TGTGCCAGCAGCCAAATCGGGTCGGACACTGAAGCTTTCTTT. The rearrangement joins TRBV6-5 to TRBJ1-1, with no clear D. Germline CDR1 is MNHEY and CDR2 is SVGAGI. This CDR3 has 14 residues. V was clipped by 6 bases and J by 3 bases, with 14 bases between them.

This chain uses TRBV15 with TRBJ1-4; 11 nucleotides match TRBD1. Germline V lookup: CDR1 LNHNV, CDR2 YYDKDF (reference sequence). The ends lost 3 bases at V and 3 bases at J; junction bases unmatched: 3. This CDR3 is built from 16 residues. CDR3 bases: TGTGCCACCAGCAGGGGACAGGGGGTAGCTAATGAAAAACTGTTTTTT. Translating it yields CATSRGQGVANEKLFF.

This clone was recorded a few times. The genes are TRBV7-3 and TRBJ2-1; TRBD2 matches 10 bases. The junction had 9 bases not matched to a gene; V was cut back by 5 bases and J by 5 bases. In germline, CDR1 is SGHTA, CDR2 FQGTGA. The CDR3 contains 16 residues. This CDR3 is CASSPSPGLANNEQFF. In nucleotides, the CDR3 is TGTGCCAGCAGCCCCTCCCCGGGACTAGCGAACAATGAGCAGTTCTTC.

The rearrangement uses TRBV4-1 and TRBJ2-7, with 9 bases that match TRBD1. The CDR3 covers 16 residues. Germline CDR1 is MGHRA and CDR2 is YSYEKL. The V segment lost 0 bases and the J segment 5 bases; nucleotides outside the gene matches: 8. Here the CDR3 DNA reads TGCGCCAGCAGCCAAGAAGTGACAGGGGGAAAAGACGAGCAGTACTTC. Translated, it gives CASSQEVTGGKDEQYF.

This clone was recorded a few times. CDR3 loop: CASSPAGPIYGYTF. The CDR3 coding sequence is TGTGCCAGCAGTCCTGCAGGGCCGATCTATGGCTACACCTTC. The chain is built from TRBV2 and TRBJ1-2, with a weak D call TRBD1 (5 bases). Germline values: CDR1 SNHLY, CDR2 FYNNEI. The length of the CDR3 is 14 residues. V was clipped by 5 bases and J by 4 bases, with 14 bases between them.

DNA of the CDR3: TGTGCTAGTGGTTTGGGGAGGACAGGGAACACTGAAGCTTTCTTT. Its protein product is CASGLGRTGNTEAFF. The genes are TRBV12-5 and TRBJ1-1; 7 nucleotides agree with TRBD1. The J segment lost 1 base and the V segment lost 1 base, leaving 3 bases of the junction unmatched. The CDR3 is 15 residues long. Looked up from germline, CDR1 is LGHNT and CDR2 is FRNRAP.

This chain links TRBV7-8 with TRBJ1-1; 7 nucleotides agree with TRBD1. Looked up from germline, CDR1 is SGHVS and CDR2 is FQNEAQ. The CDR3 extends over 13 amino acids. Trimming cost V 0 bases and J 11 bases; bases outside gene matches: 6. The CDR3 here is CASSLAIDRDAFF. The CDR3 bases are TGTGCCAGCAGCTTAGCCATAGACAGGGATGCTTTCTTT.